Listed below are T cell receptor beta chains from one sample, sequenced in a study of beta chain features in type 1 diabetes. Produced via immunoSEQ multiplex PCR; TCRdb's table is partial and in-frame only. Seen here are about half a million clones, 30% observed once, and the top ten hold almost 0.065%. Sequencing input: naive CD4+ T cells from blood. These receptors were obtained from a man between 18 and 35 years old in good health. The CDR3 runs from the conserved cysteine through the conserved F or W. The order of the fields is J gene, clone size, V gene, D gene, CDR3 DNA, CDR3 protein. D genes are given only for firm matches. Not every row has a clone size; where given, it reads once, few, many or a size class.

TRBJ2-6,few,TRBV7-6,TRBD1,TGTGCCAGCAGCTCCGGGACAGGGTCCCCTGGGGCCAACGTCCTGACTTTC,CASSSGTGSPGANVLTF
TRBJ2-1,few,TRBV12-1,NA,TGTGCCAGCAGCTTAGGACTAGCGGGAGGAAGTGAGCAGTTCTTC,CASSLGLAGGSEQFF
TRBJ2-2,NA,TRBV4-2,NA,TGTGCCAGCAGCCAAGAAGCTCGCGGGACCTATATAAGCACCGGGGAGCTGTTTTTT,CASSQEARGTYISTGELFF
TRBJ2-7,few,TRBV7-7,TRBD1,TGTGCTAGCAGCCGGGACAGGACCTCCTACGAGCAGTACTTC,CASSRDRTSYEQYF
TRBJ1-5,NA,TRBV7-3,NA,TGTGCCAGCAGCCAAGGGGACAATCAGCCCCAGCATTTT,CASSQGDNQPQHF
TRBJ2-7,NA,TRBV7-9,NA,TGTGCCAGCAGCGAATCCCATCTCGAGCAGTACTTC,CASSESHLEQYF
TRBJ2-7,NA,TRBV7-2,TRBD1,TGTGCCAGCAGCTTATCACTCGACAGGGCCGAGCAGTACTTC,CASSLSLDRAEQYF
TRBJ2-1,NA,TRBV5-6,NA,TGTGCCAGCAGCTTGTGGGACAAGTACTACAATGAGCAGTTCTTC,CASSLWDKYYNEQFF
TRBJ2-1,NA,TRBV4-3,TRBD2,TGCGCCAGCAGCCAAGCCGGGAGGGTCTACAATGAGCAGTTCTTC,CASSQAGRVYNEQFF
TRBJ2-5,NA,TRBV29-1,NA,TGCAGCGGGCGGACGGTCCGGGAAGAGACCCAGTACTTC,CSGRTVREETQYF
TRBJ1-5,NA,TRBV2,NA,TGTGCCAGCAGCCGGGCCGTACCTAGCAATCAGCCCCAGCATTTT,CASSRAVPSNQPQHF
TRBJ2-1,NA,TRBV18,NA,TGTGCCAGCTCACCAGGACAGACCTACAATGAGCAGTTCTTC,CASSPGQTYNEQFF
TRBJ2-3,few,TRBV7-2,NA,TGTGCCAGCAGCTTAAATCAAGGGGATACGCAGTATTTT,CASSLNQGDTQYF
TRBJ2-3,few,TRBV29-1,NA,TGCAGCGTTGAGATACACCCCAAAAGCACAGATACGCAGTATTTT,CSVEIHPKSTDTQYF
TRBJ2-3,few,TRBV10-3,TRBD2,TGTGCCATCAGTGAGTCGGCTAGCGGCGCCTCTAGCACAGATACGCAGTATTTT,CAISESASGASSTDTQYF
TRBJ2-1,few,TRBV5-6,TRBD2,TGTGCCAGCAGCTTGGAGGTACTAGCGGGGGAGGTTTGGGGTGAGCAGTTCTTC,CASSLEVLAGEVWGEQFF
TRBJ2-7,few,TRBV30,NA,TGTGCCTGGAGTGTACCTCTGGCGGGCCTGTCCTACGAGCAGTACTTC,CAWSVPLAGLSYEQYF
TRBJ2-7,NA,TRBV15,NA,TGTGCCACCAGCAGAGAGGGCTACGAGCAGTACTTC,CATSREGYEQYF
TRBJ2-1,NA,TRBV7-6,NA,TGTGCCAGCAGCTCCGATCCATATCGGCACAATGAGCAGTTCTTC,CASSSDPYRHNEQFF
TRBJ1-1,NA,TRBV5-4,NA,TGTGCCAGCAGCTTCCGCAGGACCCAGCTCATGAACACTGAAGCTTTCTTT,CASSFRRTQLMNTEAFF
TRBJ2-2,NA,TRBV4-3,NA,TGCGCCAGCAGCCAAGATTTTCGAGCCGGGGAGCTGTTTTTT,CASSQDFRAGELFF
TRBJ1-2,NA,TRBV30,NA,TGTGCCTGGAGTATAACGGGGTACTATGGCTACACCTTC,CAWSITGYYGYTF
TRBJ2-3,NA,TRBV5-6,NA,TGTGCCAGCAGCTCGCTGGGAATAGATACGCAGTATTTT,CASSSLGIDTQYF
TRBJ2-7,NA,TRBV5-4,NA,TGTGCCAGCAGCTTGATCGGACAGTTCTACGAGCAGTACTTC,CASSLIGQFYEQYF
TRBJ2-4,few,TRBV2,NA,TGTGCCAGCAGTGGTCCAGGGCGGACCAAAAACATTCAGTACTTC,CASSGPGRTKNIQYF
TRBJ2-7,few,TRBV19,TRBD1,TGTGCCAGTAGTATCGGGACAGGGACCTACGAGCAGTACTTC,CASSIGTGTYEQYF
TRBJ2-1,few,TRBV28,TRBD2,TGTGCCAGCAGCCCTACTAGCGGGTGGGGAAATGAGCAGTTCTTC,CASSPTSGWGNEQFF
TRBJ2-5,few,TRBV23-1,NA,TGCGCCAGCAGTCGACCTAGCGAGGAGACCCAGTACTTC,CASSRPSEETQYF
TRBJ2-1,NA,TRBV4-1,NA,TGCGCCAGCAGCCATTGGACCACCTCGCTCGATGAGCAGTTCTTC,CASSHWTTSLDEQFF
TRBJ2-2,NA,TRBV9,NA,TGTGCCAGCAGCGTAACTCGGACCAACACCGGGGAGCTGTTTTTT,CASSVTRTNTGELFF
TRBJ2-3,NA,TRBV18,NA,TGTGCCAGCTCGCCCCCAGCGTTCGGTACAGATACGCAGTATTTT,CASSPPAFGTDTQYF
TRBJ1-1,NA,TRBV7-3,NA,TGTGCCAGCAGCTCCTCGGCAGGGGCCACTGAAGCTTTCTTT,CASSSSAGATEAFF
TRBJ2-5,NA,TRBV9,TRBD2,TGTGCCAGCAGCGCATCACTAGCGGGAGGAATGGAGACCCAGTACTTC,CASSASLAGGMETQYF
TRBJ2-3,NA,TRBV7-2,NA,TGTGCCAGCAGCTTAGCCCCGACGAGGGGGGATACGCAGTATTTT,CASSLAPTRGDTQYF
TRBJ2-3,few,TRBV30,TRBD2,TGTGCCTGGACTAGCGGGACAGCAGATACGCAGTATTTT,CAWTSGTADTQYF
TRBJ2-3,NA,TRBV19,NA,TGTGCCAGCGGCTGGGGGTCACTGACAGATACGCAGTATTTT,CASGWGSLTDTQYF
TRBJ2-7,few,TRBV6-5,TRBD1,TGTGCCAGCAGTTACCGGGACAGATCCTACGAGCAGTACTTC,CASSYRDRSYEQYF
TRBJ2-1,few,TRBV23-1,NA,TGCGCCAGCAGTCAACAATCGGGACTCTCCTACAATGAGCAGTTCTTC,CASSQQSGLSYNEQFF
TRBJ2-3,NA,TRBV7-2,NA,TGTGCCAGCAGCCGGACTCGGCACACAGATACGCAGTATTTT,CASSRTRHTDTQYF
TRBJ1-2,NA,TRBV9,TRBD1,TGTGCCAGCAGCGCCCGACAGGGAATGGACGGCTACACCTTC,CASSARQGMDGYTF
TRBJ2-7,NA,TRBV7-2,TRBD2,TGTGCCAGCAGCTTACTAGCGGGGGCTTCCTACGAGCAGTACTTC,CASSLLAGASYEQYF